This T cell receptor beta chain was retrieved from a study of T-cell reconstitution after alpha-beta-depleted transplantation in children. Concerning this clonotype: Its antigen is undetermined.

Unique molecular identifiers were built into the TCRbeta library. Each CDR3 protein gets one entry after TCRdb re-called the PCR reads with MiXCR. The sample carries about 590,000 distinct CDR3 sequences, under 15% recorded once. Notes on the study in general: T cells produced anew were the main source of T-cell counts and diversity one year after transplant. Several hundred expanded graft clones reportedly supplied alpha-beta T cells about two months after transplant. Where some patients showed high TCRbeta diversity at day 60, it came from recipient T cells and thymic progenitors that had survived.

CDR1 and CDR2 (germline): SGHTA, FQGTGA. The CDR3 runs to 16 residues. Trimming took off 2 bases at V and 1 base at J, with 13 bases between the two ends. The rearrangement joins TRBV7-3 to TRBJ2-3; no firm D call. This sequence was found in a male patient aged 10-17 years who had a stem cell transplant for acute myeloid leukemia, so the T cells may come from the graft donor. Source: PBMCs, mostly from graft donor cells, taken 360 days after TCRalphabeta/CD19-depleted stem cell transplant. The CDR3 DNA reads TGTGCCAGCAGCTTACTACCAGGACCGGGCACAGATACGCAGTATTTT. This codes for CASSLLPGPGTDTQYF.